The T cell receptor beta chain described here comes from a study of CD8+CD57+ T cells in acquired aplastic anemia. Patients chosen for sequencing had shown CD8+CD57+ cell expansion by flow cytometry. Acquired aplastic anemia of severe grade affected all patients. Blood came from patients not yet given any therapy. The template used for profiling TCR beta VDJ and CDR3 was genomic DNA. One entry per CDR3 protein results from TCRdb running MiXCR on the reads. The sample carries under 200,000 distinct CDR3 sequences, 71% recorded once. Sequenced material: sorted CD4+, CD8+, or CD8+CD57+ T cells (not recorded which) from PBMCs. This clonotype was obtained from a human donor with aplastic anemia.

DNA of the CDR3: TGCAGTGGGGAGAGCTCCTACGAGCAGTACTTC. Translation: CSGESSYEQYF. V is TRBV20-1 and J is TRBJ2-7; TRBD2 is a possible D gene (5 bases). The CDR3 runs to 11 residues. V was shortened by 7 bases and J by 0 bases, with 7 bases between the two germline ends. The germline gives CDR1 DFQATT, CDR2 SNEGSKA (reference sequence).